These T cell receptor beta chains were read from a single sample in a study of blood T cell repertoires in COVID-19. Sequencing used immunoSEQ multiplex PCR; TCRdb keeps in-frame clones, though not all of them. The sample has about 310,000 clones, over 75% seen once. The source material was peripheral blood. These receptors all stem from a woman between 45 and 60 years old who had recovered from COVID-19. Each CDR3 is given with its conserved first and last residue. Fields, in order: clone size, V gene, D gene, J gene, CDR3 DNA, CDR3 protein. The D gene is left open where the match is weak. Expanded clones get a size class; other rows say once, few or many, or leave the size out.

>.|TRBV19|TRBD1|TRBJ1-1
TGTGCCAGTAGTACCCGGTGGACAGGGGGCGCGAATTTCGTGATTAAGACTGAAGCTTTCTTT
CASSTRWTGGANFVIKTEAFF
>once|TRBV29-1|.|TRBJ2-5
TGCAGCGTTAACGGACATTCCCGGGAGACCCAGTACTTC
CSVNGHSRETQYF
>.|TRBV3-1/TRBV3-2|.|TRBJ1-6
TGTGCCAGCAGCCAAGGACAGATTAATTCACCCCTCCACTTT
CASSQGQINSPLHF
>.|TRBV11-2|TRBD1|TRBJ1-2
TGTGCCAGCAGTTCAGGACAGGGGAACTATGGCTACACCTTC
CASSSGQGNYGYTF
>.|TRBV11-2|.|TRBJ2-2
TGTGCCAGCAGCTGGGGGAGGGGGAGGAGAAACACCGGGGAGCTGTTTTTT
CASSWGRGRRNTGELFF
>.|TRBV5-1|.|TRBJ1-2
TGCGCCAGCAGCCTGGAGGGAGCTAACTATGGCTACACCTTC
CASSLEGANYGYTF
>.|TRBV6-6|TRBD1|TRBJ2-7
TGTGCCAGCAGCCCTAACAGGGGCGCGATATCTCACGAGCAGTACTTC
CASSPNRGAISHEQYF
>.|TRBV7-6|.|TRBJ1-5
TGTGCCAGCAGCTTAGATCAGGACATCGATCAGCCCCAGCATTTT
CASSLDQDIDQPQHF
>.|TRBV3-1/TRBV3-2|TRBD2|TRBJ2-5
TGTGCCAGCAGCCAAGATAGGACTAGCGGGAGCCAAGAGACCCAGTACTTC
CASSQDRTSGSQETQYF
>.|TRBV28|.|TRBJ1-5
TGTGCCAGCAGGCCCTACAGGGATAGCAATCAGCCCCAGCATTTT
CASRPYRDSNQPQHF
>.|TRBV4-3|.|TRBJ1-5
TGCGCCAGCAGCCAAGAACTCGCCCGATATCAGCCCCAGCATTTT
CASSQELARYQPQHF
>.|TRBV5-1|.|TRBJ2-7
TGCGCCAGCAGTCGGGTGGGCAGGGATTCCTACGAGCAGTACTTC
CASSRVGRDSYEQYF
>.|TRBV19|TRBD2|TRBJ2-1
TGTGCCAGTACCCCAATCGGGAGCGGGGCTTTATACAATGAGCAGTTCTTC
CASTPIGSGALYNEQFF
>.|TRBV5-8|.|TRBJ2-1
TGTGCCAGCAGCTTGGAAGGTAATCAGCGGCCTAATTACAATGAGCAGTTCTTC
CASSLEGNQRPNYNEQFF
>.|TRBV28|.|TRBJ2-7
TGTGCCAGCAGTCGATACAGGGCGCTCACGTCCTACGAGCAGTACTTC
CASSRYRALTSYEQYF
>.|TRBV4-1|TRBD1|TRBJ1-1
TGCGCCACCCGGACAGGGTTTAGGTCTTTCTTT
CATRTGFRSFF
>few|TRBV5-1|.|TRBJ2-7
TGCGCCAGCAGCCCCCGGCGGAGTTACGAGCAGTACTTC
CASSPRRSYEQYF
>.|TRBV24-1|.|TRBJ2-1
TGTGCCACCAGTGATCCGCAGGGGAGCTCCTACAATGAGCAGTTCTTC
CATSDPQGSSYNEQFF
>.|TRBV14|.|TRBJ2-7
TGTGCCAGCAGGCTTACCGGGACATTGATGTACGAGCAGTACTTC
CASRLTGTLMYEQYF
>.|TRBV5-1|TRBD1|TRBJ1-4
TGCGCCAGCAGCTTGGGGACAGGGGGCGCCAGGTCTAATGAAAAACTGTTTTTT
CASSLGTGGARSNEKLFF
>.|TRBV25-1|.|TRBJ2-3
TGTGCCAGCAGTTCGGGTCTAGCGTTGAGCACAGATACGCAGTATTTT
CASSSGLALSTDTQYF
>.|TRBV5-1|.|TRBJ2-1
TGCGCCAGCAGCTTGGAACCTAGAGGCTCCCATGAGCAGTTCTTC
CASSLEPRGSHEQFF
>.|TRBV11-3|.|TRBJ2-7
TGTGCCAGCAGCTCAAGACTAGAAACGGGGATCCACGAGCAGTACTTC
CASSSRLETGIHEQYF
>.|TRBV27|.|TRBJ2-1
TGTGCCAGCAGTTTATCCTCCAGGGGCTTCAATGAGCAGTTCTTC
CASSLSSRGFNEQFF
>.|TRBV9|.|TRBJ1-1
TGTGCCAGCAGCGTACATCAGATTAACACTGAAGCTTTCTTT
CASSVHQINTEAFF
>.|TRBV5-4|.|TRBJ2-3
TGTGCCAGCAAGGGACAAGCTAAGGTGACAGATACGCAGTATTTT
CASKGQAKVTDTQYF
>.|TRBV5-6|TRBD1|TRBJ1-2
TGTGCCAGCACCAAGGTTCCGGCAGGGGGAGTCTATGGCTACACCTTC
CASTKVPAGGVYGYTF
>.|TRBV28|TRBD2|TRBJ2-7
TGTGCCAGCAGTAAACTGACTAGCGCCGAGCAGTACTTC
CASSKLTSAEQYF
>few|TRBV21-1|.|TRBJ2-3
TGTGCCAGCAGCAAAGGTCGCGGGGTCGGAGATGATACGCAGTATTTT
CASSKGRGVGDDTQYF
>once|TRBV5-1|TRBD1|TRBJ2-7
TGCGCCAGCAGCCCTACCCGGACAGGAGGTTACGAGCAGTACTTC
CASSPTRTGGYEQYF
>.|TRBV28|TRBD2|TRBJ2-7
TGTGCCAGCGAGAATTTGCAGACTAGCGGCTACGAGCAGTACTTC
CASENLQTSGYEQYF
>.|TRBV6-1|TRBD1|TRBJ2-1
TGTGCCAGCAGTGAGACAGGGTTGAACAATGAGCAGTTCTTC
CASSETGLNNEQFF
>.|TRBV6-4|TRBD2|TRBJ2-2
TGTGCCAGCAGTGAGAGAGCGGGGAGCACCGGGGAGCTGTTTTTT
CASSERAGSTGELFF
>.|TRBV3-1/TRBV3-2|.|TRBJ1-2
TGTGCCAGCAGCCAAGAGGAGGGATTAAGCTATGGCTACACCTTC
CASSQEEGLSYGYTF
>.|TRBV10-3|.|TRBJ2-7
TGTGCCATCAGGTCCGGGACGGGAGAATTAAACTACGAGCAGTACTTC
CAIRSGTGELNYEQYF
>.|TRBV7-8|.|TRBJ1-1
TGTGCCAGCAGCTCGACAGTTAACACTGAAGCTTTCTTT
CASSSTVNTEAFF
>.|TRBV4-3|TRBD2|TRBJ2-7
TGCGCCAGCAGCCAGGACCTAGCGGACTCCTACGAGCAGTACTTC
CASSQDLADSYEQYF
>.|TRBV2|.|TRBJ1-2
TGTGCCAGCAGTGGATCCGGTGGCTATGGCTACACCTTC
CASSGSGGYGYTF
>.|TRBV9|.|TRBJ2-1
TGTGCCAGCAGCGTAGTCGCGGGTATTGGGAATGAGCAGTTCTTC
CASSVVAGIGNEQFF
>.|TRBV5-5|.|TRBJ2-3
TGTGCCAGCAGCTTGGCCCTAGCAACTAGCACAGATACGCAGTATTTT
CASSLALATSTDTQYF
>.|TRBV25-1|TRBD2|TRBJ2-2
TGTGCCAGCAGTGGGGGACTAGTCGGCACCGGGGAGCTGTTTTTT
CASSGGLVGTGELFF
>.|TRBV7-6|.|TRBJ2-5
TGTGCCAGCAGCCCAATACAGGGTCCGCGGCCCTTGACCCAGTACTTC
CASSPIQGPRPLTQYF
>.|TRBV9|.|TRBJ2-1
TGTGCCAGCAGCCTAATCGGACAGGCCGGAGGGCACAATGAGCAGTTCTTC
CASSLIGQAGGHNEQFF
>.|TRBV11-2|.|TRBJ2-7
TGTGCCAGCAGCTTCAAAAGGGGGTTGGGGTTAGGGATCGGGTACGAGCAGTACTTC
CASSFKRGLGLGIGYEQYF
>once|TRBV27|.|TRBJ1-5
TGTGCCAGCAGTTCAGATAGCAATCAGCCCCAGCATTTT
CASSSDSNQPQHF
>.|TRBV15|.|TRBJ1-5
TGTGCCACCAGCAGAGAGCTAGGTCTAGGCAATCAGCCCCAGCATTTT
CATSRELGLGNQPQHF
>.|TRBV5-8|.|TRBJ2-2
TGTGCCAGCAGGAGGTATATAACCGGGACATCGGCCGGGGAGCTGTTTTTT
CASRRYITGTSAGELFF
>.|TRBV5-5|.|TRBJ2-6
TGTGCCAGCAGCTCCCTAGCCCTAGACGGGGCCAACGTCCTGACTTTC
CASSSLALDGANVLTF
>.|TRBV29-1|.|TRBJ1-4
TGCAGCGTTGAAGAACAGGGAGTCGGAAAACTGTTTTTT
CSVEEQGVGKLFF